This TCR beta chain was recovered during a study of CD8+CD57+ T cells in acquired aplastic anemia. General study findings and limits: The same twenty-nine CD8+ CDR3 sequences occurred in patients and in controls.

This clonotype showed up just once. Its specificity is unknown. The template used for profiling TCR beta VDJ and CDR3 was genomic DNA. MiXCR was run by TCRdb on the reads, yielding one entry per CDR3 protein. The sample gives about 200,000 distinct CDR3 sequences, roughly 60% of which show up once; roughly 64% is in the top ten. Trimming at V came to 6 bases and at J to 2 bases, leaving 10 bases not matched to a gene. The CDR3 contains 16 residues. Germline loops: CDR1 LNHDA, CDR2 SQIVND (reference sequence). By flow cytometry, patients selected for sequencing had shown an expansion of CD8+CD57+ cells.

This chain uses TRBV19 with TRBJ2-5; TRBD1 agrees at 9 bases. The sequenced sample consisted of sorted CD4+, CD8+, or CD8+CD57+ T cells (not recorded which) from PBMCs. This sequence was found in a human donor with aplastic anemia. The CDR3, as DNA: TGTGCCAGTAGCCGGGACAGGGAGGGGGATCAAGAGACCCAGTACTTC. Amino acids: CASSRDREGDQETQYF.